This TCR beta chain stems from a study of CD8+CD57+ T cells in acquired aplastic anemia. The overall study: Read counts for CD4+ cells (from healthy donors) averaged roughly 10 million.

Researchers used genomic DNA as the template to profile TCR beta VDJ and CDR3. TCRdb re-called the reads with MiXCR, one entry per CDR3 protein. This table holds 190,000 or so distinct CDR3 sequences, around 60% found once. The V and J ends lost 6 bases and 0 bases respectively, with 11 bases between them. This CDR3 comprises 14 residues. This clonotype was seen many times. The chain links TRBV12-3 or TRBV12-4 to TRBJ2-5; a weak D match, TRBD2 (6 bases). The TCR was taken from a human donor in good health. Sample: sorted CD4+, CD8+, or CD8+CD57+ T cells (not recorded which) from PBMCs. The CDR3 spells CASREGRNQETQYF. CDR3 nucleotides: TGTGCCAGCAGGGAGGGCAGGAACCAAGAGACCCAGTACTTC.